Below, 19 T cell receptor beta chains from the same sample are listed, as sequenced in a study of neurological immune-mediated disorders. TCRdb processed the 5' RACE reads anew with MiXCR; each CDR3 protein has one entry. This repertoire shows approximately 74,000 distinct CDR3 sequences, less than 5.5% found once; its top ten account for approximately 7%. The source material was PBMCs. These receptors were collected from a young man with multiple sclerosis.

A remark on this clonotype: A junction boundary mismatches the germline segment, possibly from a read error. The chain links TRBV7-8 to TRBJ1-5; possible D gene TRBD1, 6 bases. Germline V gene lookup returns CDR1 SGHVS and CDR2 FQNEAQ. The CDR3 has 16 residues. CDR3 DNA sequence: TGTGCCAGCAGCTTAGAAGGATCAGGGGTTAATCAGCCCCAGAATTTT. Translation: CASSLEGSGVNQPQNF.

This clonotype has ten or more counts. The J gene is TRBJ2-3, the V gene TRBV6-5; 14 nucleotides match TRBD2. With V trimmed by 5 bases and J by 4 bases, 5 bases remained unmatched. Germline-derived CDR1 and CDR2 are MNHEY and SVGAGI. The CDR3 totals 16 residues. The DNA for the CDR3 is TGTGCCAGCAGTCGGACTAGCGGGAGGTTGGCAGATACGCAGTATTTT. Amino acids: CASSRTSGRLADTQYF.

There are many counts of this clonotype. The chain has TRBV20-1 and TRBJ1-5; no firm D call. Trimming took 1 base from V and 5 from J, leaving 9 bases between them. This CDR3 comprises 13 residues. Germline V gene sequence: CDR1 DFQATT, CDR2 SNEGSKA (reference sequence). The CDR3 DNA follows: TGCAGTGCTAGAGGGGCAGTCTATCAGCCCCAGCATTTT. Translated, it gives CSARGAVYQPQHF.

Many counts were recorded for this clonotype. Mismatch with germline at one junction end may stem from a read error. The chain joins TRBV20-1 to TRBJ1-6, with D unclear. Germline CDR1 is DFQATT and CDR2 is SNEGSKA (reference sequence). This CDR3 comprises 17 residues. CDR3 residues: CSARVYSTLYSNSPLNF. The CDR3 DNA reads TGCAGTGCTAGAGTATATAGCACCCTTTACTCGAATTCACCCCTCAACTTT.

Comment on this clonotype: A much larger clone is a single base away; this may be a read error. In DNA form, the CDR3 reads TGTGCCAGCAAAGGAATGCATCAGATGGGGCAGCAGTTCTTC. Translation gives CASKGMHQMGQQFF. The chain has TRBV2 and TRBJ2-1; tentative D call: TRBD1 (5 bases). Trimming took 7 bases from V and 11 from J, leaving 21 bases between them. The V gene's germline CDR1 is SNHLY and CDR2 FYNNEI. The CDR3 extends over 14 amino acids.

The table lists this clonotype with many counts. In nucleotides, the CDR3 is TGTGCCAGCAGTAGCGGGGAGCTGTTTTTT. It is translated as CASSSGELFF. The chain has TRBV6-6 and TRBJ2-2, with unresolved D. The germline CDR1 and CDR2 sequences are MNHNY and SVGAGI (reference sequence). Trimming stripped 5 bases from V and 7 bases from J, with 2 bases between. The CDR3 runs 10 residues.

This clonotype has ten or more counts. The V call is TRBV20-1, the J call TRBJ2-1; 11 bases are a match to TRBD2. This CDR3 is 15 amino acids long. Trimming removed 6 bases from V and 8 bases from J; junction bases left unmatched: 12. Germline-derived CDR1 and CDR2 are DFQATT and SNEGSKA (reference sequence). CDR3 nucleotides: TGCAGTGCGCTACTAGCGGGGGCCTACAAGGATGAGCAGTTCTTC. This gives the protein CSALLAGAYKDEQFF.

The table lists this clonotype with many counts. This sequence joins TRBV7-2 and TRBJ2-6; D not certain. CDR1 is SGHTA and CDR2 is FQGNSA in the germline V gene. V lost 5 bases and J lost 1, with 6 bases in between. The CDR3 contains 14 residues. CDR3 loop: CASSPHSGANVLTF. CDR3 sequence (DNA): TGTGCCAGCAGCCCACATTCTGGGGCCAACGTCCTGACTTTC.

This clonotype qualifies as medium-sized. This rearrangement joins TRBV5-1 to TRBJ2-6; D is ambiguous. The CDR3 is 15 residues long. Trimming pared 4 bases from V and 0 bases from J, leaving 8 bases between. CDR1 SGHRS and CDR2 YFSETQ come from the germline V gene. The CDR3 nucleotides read TGCGCCAGCAGCCTCACTCTCTCTGGGGCCAACGTCCTGACTTTC. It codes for CASSLTLSGANVLTF.

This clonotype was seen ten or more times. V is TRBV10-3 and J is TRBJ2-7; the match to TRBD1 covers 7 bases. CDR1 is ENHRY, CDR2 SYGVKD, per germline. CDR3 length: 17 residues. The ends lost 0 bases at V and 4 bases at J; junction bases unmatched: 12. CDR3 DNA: TGTGCCATCAGTGAGTCGTTCAGGGCAGGGGGAAGGTACGAGCAGTACTTC. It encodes CAISESFRAGGRYEQYF.

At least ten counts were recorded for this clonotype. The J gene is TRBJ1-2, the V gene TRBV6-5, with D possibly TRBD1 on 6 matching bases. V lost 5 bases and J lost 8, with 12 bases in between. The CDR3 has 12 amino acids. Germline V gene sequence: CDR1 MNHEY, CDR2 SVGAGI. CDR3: CASSTGSWGYTF. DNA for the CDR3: TGTGCCAGCAGTACAGGGTCCTGGGGCTACACCTTC.

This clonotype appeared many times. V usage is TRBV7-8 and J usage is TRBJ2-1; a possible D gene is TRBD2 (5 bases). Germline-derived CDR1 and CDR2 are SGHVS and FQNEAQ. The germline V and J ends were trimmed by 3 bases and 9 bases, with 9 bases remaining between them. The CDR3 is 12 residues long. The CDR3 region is CASSFLASEQFF. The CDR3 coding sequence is TGTGCCAGCAGCTTTCTAGCAAGTGAGCAGTTCTTC.

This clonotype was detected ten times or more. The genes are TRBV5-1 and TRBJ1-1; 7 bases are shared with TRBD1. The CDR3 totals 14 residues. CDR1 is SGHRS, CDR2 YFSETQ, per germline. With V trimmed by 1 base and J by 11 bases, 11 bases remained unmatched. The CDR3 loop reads CASSLSAGPTGAFF. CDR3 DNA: TGCGCCAGCAGCTTGTCGGCAGGCCCGACAGGGGCTTTCTTT.

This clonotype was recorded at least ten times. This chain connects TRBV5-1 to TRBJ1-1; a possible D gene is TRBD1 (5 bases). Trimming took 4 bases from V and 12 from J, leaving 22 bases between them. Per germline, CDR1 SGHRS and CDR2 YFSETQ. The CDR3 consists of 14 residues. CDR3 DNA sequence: TGCGCCAGCAGCCAGGGAGTCCGCCCTTCCTTCCCTTTCTTT. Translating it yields CASSQGVRPSFPFF. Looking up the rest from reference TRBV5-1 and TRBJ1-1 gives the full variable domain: KAGVTQTPRYLIKTRGQQVTLSCSPISGHRSVSWYQQTPGQGLQFLFEYFSETQRNKGNFPGRFSGRQFSNSRSEMNVSTLELGDSALYLCASSQGVRPSFPFFGQGTRLTVV.

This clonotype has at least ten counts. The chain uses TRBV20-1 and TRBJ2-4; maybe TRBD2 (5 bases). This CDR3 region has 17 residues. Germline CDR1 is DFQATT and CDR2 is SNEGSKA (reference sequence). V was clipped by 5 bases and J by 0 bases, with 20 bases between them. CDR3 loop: CSAPPAAGAGAKNIQYF. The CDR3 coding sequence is TGCAGTGCTCCCCCGGCTGCGGGCGCTGGAGCCAAAAACATTCAGTACTTC.

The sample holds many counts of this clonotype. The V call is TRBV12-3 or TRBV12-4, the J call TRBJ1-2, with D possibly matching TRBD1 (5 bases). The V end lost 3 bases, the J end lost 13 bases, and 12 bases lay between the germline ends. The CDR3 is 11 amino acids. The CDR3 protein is CASSFWGELTF. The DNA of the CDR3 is TGTGCCAGCAGTTTCTGGGGCGAACTCACCTTC.

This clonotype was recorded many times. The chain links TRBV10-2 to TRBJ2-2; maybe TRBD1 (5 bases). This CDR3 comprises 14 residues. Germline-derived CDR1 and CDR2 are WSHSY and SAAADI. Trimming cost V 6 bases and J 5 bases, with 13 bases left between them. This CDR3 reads CASSASGRTGELFF. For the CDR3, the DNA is TGCGCCAGCAGCGCTTCAGGGCGAACCGGGGAGCTGTTTTTT.

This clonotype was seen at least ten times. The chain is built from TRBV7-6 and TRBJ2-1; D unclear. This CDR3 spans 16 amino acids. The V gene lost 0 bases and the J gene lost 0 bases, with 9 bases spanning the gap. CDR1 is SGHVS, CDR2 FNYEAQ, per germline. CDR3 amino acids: CASSLAVGSSYNEQFF. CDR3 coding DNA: TGTGCCAGCAGCTTAGCCGTGGGTAGCTCCTACAATGAGCAGTTCTTC.

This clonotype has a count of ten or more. CDR3 in DNA: TGCGCCAGCAGCTCTTGGACAGAGAACACTGAAGCTTTCTTT. It is translated as CASSSWTENTEAFF. This chain uses TRBV5-1 with TRBJ1-1; possibly TRBD1 for D (6 bases). Trimming left V 3 bases short and J 1 base short, with 10 bases between. CDR1 SGHRS and CDR2 YFSETQ come from the germline V gene. There are 14 residues in the CDR3.